Listed below are T cell receptor beta chains from one sample, sequenced in a study of shared clonotypes between healthy human individuals. TCRdb's copy holds only in-frame clones and misses some; the assay was immunoSEQ multiplex PCR. The table shows millions of clones, with about 95% occurring only once. Material for sequencing was naive CD8+ T cells sorted from blood. These receptors all come from a man aged 18 to 29 in good health. Each CDR3 is given with its conserved first and last residue. Each record gives: clone size, D gene, V gene, J gene, CDR3 DNA, CDR3 protein. D genes are given only for firm matches. Size is stated for part of the rows, as once, few or many counts, or as a class when the clone is expanded.

size: -; D: -; V: TRBV19; J: TRBJ1-5; DNA: TGTGCCAGTAGTATAGCACTAAATGGGATTTATCAGCCCCAGCATTTT; CDR3: CASSIALNGIYQPQHF
size: -; D: -; V: TRBV28; J: TRBJ2-5; DNA: TGTGCCAGCAGTTTCTCCTTATGGCAAGAGACCCAGTACTTC; CDR3: CASSFSLWQETQYF
size: few; D: -; V: TRBV27; J: TRBJ2-7; DNA: TGTGCCAGCAGTTCGGGACTCGAGTGGCACTTC; CDR3: CASSSGLEWHF
size: -; D: TRBD2; V: TRBV30; J: TRBJ2-1; DNA: TGTGCCTGGAGTGTACTGGGCTCTAGCGGGGGTTACAATGAGCAGTTCTTC; CDR3: CAWSVLGSSGGYNEQFF
size: -; D: TRBD2; V: TRBV5-1; J: TRBJ2-1; DNA: TGCGCCAGCAGCTGGCCAAGTAGCGGGGGGTTTCCGTTTGAGCAGTTCTTC; CDR3: CASSWPSSGGFPFEQFF
size: -; D: -; V: TRBV9; J: TRBJ1-1; DNA: TGTGCCAGCAGCGTAGGGTCGCCTGAAGCTTTCTTT; CDR3: CASSVGSPEAFF
size: -; D: -; V: TRBV10-1; J: TRBJ1-5; DNA: TGCGCCAGCAGACGGGACAATCAGCCCCAGCATTTT; CDR3: CASRRDNQPQHF
size: -; D: -; V: TRBV4-3; J: TRBJ1-1; DNA: TGCGCCAGCAGCCCGGGACAAGGGAACACTGAAGCTTTCTTT; CDR3: CASSPGQGNTEAFF
size: -; D: -; V: TRBV6-6; J: TRBJ2-5; DNA: TGTGCCAGCAGTTATACAAGAACAGGGCGGTGGGAGACCCAGTACTTC; CDR3: CASSYTRTGRWETQYF
size: once; D: TRBD1; V: TRBV9; J: TRBJ2-7; DNA: TGTGCCAGCAGCGTCGGACAGGGGCAGGACGAGCAGTACTTC; CDR3: CASSVGQGQDEQYF